These 17 T cell receptor beta chains came from one sample sequenced in a study of CD8 T cell repertoires and HIV-1 epitope variants. The antigens these receptors bind are not known. Produced via immunoSEQ multiplex PCR; TCRdb's table is partial and in-frame only. The data contain fewer than 6,000 clones, roughly 73% of them singletons. Sequencing used cultured CD8+ T cells derived from PBMCs. The receptors shown here come from a male donor with HIV.

The chain joins TRBV7-9 to TRBJ1-1, with no clear D. In germline, CDR1 is SEHNR, CDR2 FQNEAQ (reference sequence). The length of the CDR3 is 11 residues. Trimming left V 4 bases short and J 8 bases short, with 8 bases between. CDR3 region: CASSYDEEAFF. CDR3 nucleotide sequence: TGTGCCAGCAGCTACGACGAGGAAGCTTTCTTT.

This clone was counted a single time. CDR3 sequence: CASGDRTGGNEQFF. CDR3 in DNA: TGTGCTAGTGGAGACCGGACAGGGGGGAATGAGCAGTTCTTC. This chain links TRBV12-5 with TRBJ2-1; TRBD1 matches 10 bases. The CDR3 is made up of 14 amino acids. Germline V gene data show CDR1 as LGHNT and CDR2 as FRNRAP. V lost 6 bases and J lost 7; bases outside the gene matches: 6.

V is TRBV6-5 and J is TRBJ2-7, with 8 bases identical to TRBD2. The germline CDR1 and CDR2 sequences are MNHEY and SVGAGI. The CDR3 consists of 12 residues. The V and J ends lost 7 bases and 3 bases, in that order; junction bases with no gene match: 2. The CDR3 loop is CASKGLGYEQYF. The CDR3 nucleotides are TGTGCCAGCAAGGGACTAGGCTACGAGCAGTACTTC.

The rearrangement joins TRBV11-2 to TRBJ2-7, with unresolved D. This CDR3 comprises 13 residues. Deletions cut 4 bases from V and 3 bases from J, with 10 bases between. From germline, CDR1 is SGHAT and CDR2 FQNNGV. CDR3 protein: CASSSPYDYEQYF. The CDR3, as DNA: TGTGCCAGCAGCTCTCCGTACGACTACGAGCAGTACTTC.

The chain has TRBV11-2 and TRBJ2-6; 10 bases fit TRBD1. CDR3 length: 19 residues. Germline V gene data show CDR1 as SGHAT and CDR2 as FQNNGV. V was pared by 4 bases and J by 3 bases, with 12 bases of the junction left unmatched. CDR3 residues: CASSSVRGDRGLGANVLTF. The CDR3 bases are TGTGCCAGCAGCTCCGTGAGAGGCGACAGGGGGCTTGGGGCCAACGTCCTGACTTTC.

The gene calls are TRBV19 and TRBJ2-2; possibly TRBD1 or TRBD2 for D (6 bases each). The CDR3 consists of 15 residues. The germline gives CDR1 LNHDA, CDR2 SQIVND (reference sequence). The V and J ends lost 5 bases and 7 bases respectively, with 17 bases between them. CDR3 nucleotide sequence: TGTGCCAGTAGTTCTCGAGGGGGGCTTGGCGGGGAGCTGTTTTTT. Translation: CASSSRGGLGGELFF.

This clone is labeled hyperexpanded. The V gene is TRBV15, the J gene TRBJ1-2, with a weak D call TRBD1 (5 bases). Trimming shortened V by 0 bases and J by 4 bases, and 15 bases separated the two germline ends. Germline assignment: CDR1 LNHNV and CDR2 YYDKDF (reference sequence). This CDR3 is built from 16 residues. For the CDR3, the DNA is TGTGCCACCAGCAGAGATCGGGGGACCCAGGTCTATGGCTACACCTTC. Translated, it gives CATSRDRGTQVYGYTF.

This chain uses TRBV10-3 with TRBJ1-1, with 8 positions matching TRBD1. In germline, CDR1 is ENHRY, CDR2 SYGVKD. V trimming: 6 bases; J trimming: 3 bases; junction bases outside the gene matches: 12. The CDR3 has 16 amino acids. The CDR3 DNA follows: TGTGCCATCAGGACGGACAGGGAGGGTCGGGACACTGAAGCTTTCTTT. This codes for CAIRTDREGRDTEAFF.

This clone was seen only a few times. The CDR3 region is CASRARGGGGELFF. DNA for the CDR3: TGTGCCAGCAGAGCTCGGGGGGGCGGTGGGGAGCTGTTTTTT. The V gene is TRBV27, the J gene TRBJ2-2; TRBD2 aligns across 8 bases. V lost 6 bases to trimming and J lost 8 bases; unmatched junction nucleotides: 8. This CDR3 has 14 amino acids. Looked up from germline, CDR1 is MNHEY and CDR2 is SMNVEV (reference sequence).

This chain links TRBV5-6 with TRBJ1-2; D is unclear. Trimming shortened V by 4 bases and J by 8 bases, and 15 bases separated the two germline ends. Per the germline V gene, CDR1 is SGHDT and CDR2 is YYEEEE. This CDR3 is 13 amino acids long. Written as DNA, the CDR3 is TGTGCCAGCAGCGGGATGCCCTTGGGAGGCTACACCTTC. Translating it yields CASSGMPLGGYTF. Filled out from reference TRBV5-6 and TRBJ1-2, the complete variable domain reads DAGVTQSPTHLIKTRGQQVTLRCSPKSGHDTVSWYQQALGQGPQFIFQYYEEEERQRGNFPDRFSGHQFPNYSSELNVNALLLGDSALYLCASSGMPLGGYTFGSGTRLTVV.

The table lists this clone with a few counts. The chain recombines TRBV6-5 with TRBJ2-1; 9 bases map to TRBD1. The CDR3 is made up of 13 amino acids. V dropped 5 bases and J dropped 15; count of bases not matched to a gene: 11. From germline, CDR1 is MNHEY and CDR2 SVGAGI. The CDR3 spells CASSDQTGGFPFF. The CDR3 coding sequence is TGTGCCAGCAGTGACCAGACAGGGGGATTTCCGTTCTTC.

The V and J genes are TRBV28 and TRBJ1-6, with 8 bases matching TRBD1. V trimming: 8 bases; J trimming: 10 bases; junction bases outside the gene matches: 10. CDR3 size: 14 residues. The germline gives CDR1 MDHEN, CDR2 SYDVKM. The DNA for the CDR3 is TGTGCCAGCGGAGAAGGACAGGGAAGGTCACCCCTCCACTTT. This codes for CASGEGQGRSPLHF.

A note on this clone: Mismatch with germline at one junction end may stem from a read error. This chain connects TRBV7-7 to TRBJ2-1, with D perhaps matching TRBD2 (5 bases). CDR1 and CDR2 (germline): SSHAT, FNYEAQ (reference sequence). The CDR3 extends over 13 amino acids. The CDR3 nucleotides read TGTGCTAGCAGCCTCGGGATGGGCTGGGAGCAGTTCTTC. Protein product: CASSLGMGWEQFF. Combining the CDR3 with reference TRBV7-7 and TRBJ2-1 gives the whole variable domain GAGVSQSPRYKVTKRGQDVTLRCDPISSHATLYWYQQALGQGPEFLTYFNYEAQPDKSGLPSDRFSAERPEGSISTLTIQRTEQRDSAMYRCASSLGMGWEQFFGPGTRLTVL.

This clone has just a few counts. The CDR3 sequence: CASSPGNTEAFF. As DNA, the CDR3 is TGTGCCAGCAGCCCTGGGAACACTGAAGCTTTCTTT. V and J are TRBV5-6 and TRBJ1-1; D unresolved. V gave up 4 bases and J gave up 1 base, with 5 bases separating them. Per germline, CDR1 SGHDT and CDR2 YYEEEE. This CDR3 has 12 amino acids.

The chain is built from TRBV15 and TRBJ2-1, with D perhaps matching TRBD1 or TRBD2 (7 bases each). The length of the CDR3 is 15 residues. Between the trimmed V and J ends, which lost 0 bases and 8 bases, there was a span of 14 bases. From germline, CDR1 is LNHNV and CDR2 YYDKDF (reference sequence). The CDR3 loop reads CATSRDPQGGDEQFF. CDR3 DNA: TGTGCCACCAGCAGAGATCCTCAGGGGGGGGATGAGCAGTTCTTC.

About this clone itself: Germline is not matched at one junction end, which may reflect a read error. The V call is TRBV13, the J call TRBJ1-3; 7 bases are a match to TRBD1. This CDR3 contains 15 residues. Germline V gene data show CDR1 as PRHDT and CDR2 as FYEKMQ (reference sequence). This CDR3 reads CASSPDRDGLNTIYF. DNA for the CDR3: TGTGCCAGCAGCCCTGACAGGGACGGGCTAAACACAATATATTTT.

The chain combines TRBV7-2 with TRBJ2-3, with D unresolved. The CDR3 has 13 amino acids. The germline gives CDR1 SGHTA, CDR2 FQGNSA. Deletions cut 3 bases from V and 5 bases from J, with 9 bases between. CDR3 in DNA: TGTGCCAGCAGCTTCACGTGGGGAGATACGCAGTATTTT. This translates into CASSFTWGDTQYF.